The 19 T cell receptor beta chains listed next were all sequenced from one sample in a study of blood T cell repertoires in COVID-19. The protocol was immunoSEQ multiplex PCR, while the TCRdb copy is restricted to in-frame clones and leaves out a portion. Of over 50,000 clones in the sample, roughly 72% were seen once. Specimen: peripheral blood. The source of these receptors is a woman aged 45-65 years with active or convalescent COVID-19.

The rearrangement joins TRBV28 to TRBJ2-1, with 13 bases fitting TRBD2. Germline CDR1 and CDR2: MDHEN and SYDVKM. Trimming cost V 5 bases and J 1 base; bases outside gene matches: 2. The CDR3 has 16 amino acids. CDR3 sequence (DNA): TGTGCCAGCAGTCGGACTAGCGGGAGTTCCTACAATGAGCAGTTCTTC. Encoded protein: CASSRTSGSSYNEQFF.

The V call is TRBV11-3, the J call TRBJ2-1, with D possibly matching TRBD2 (5 bases). This CDR3 is 14 amino acids long. Germline values: CDR1 SGHNT, CDR2 YENEEA. Trimming left V 0 bases short and J 10 bases short, with 13 bases between. CDR3 nucleotide sequence: TGTGCCAGCAGCTTAGAAAGGACTTCGGGGGAGCAGTTCTTC. Its protein is CASSLERTSGEQFF.

This clone is a singleton in its sample. The chain carries TRBV6-5 and TRBJ2-5; a possible D gene is TRBD2 (6 bases). With 6 bases removed from V and 1 base from J, the gap between germline ends came to 15 bases. Germline CDR1 MNHEY, CDR2 SVGAGI. CDR3 length: 15 amino acids. CDR3 in amino acids: CASRSPSRGQETQYF. CDR3 DNA sequence: TGTGCCAGCAGGTCCCCTTCGCGGGGCCAAGAGACCCAGTACTTC.

CDR3 amino acids: CASSPGLANEKLFF. The CDR3 nucleotides are TGTGCCAGTAGCCCGGGACTGGCTAATGAAAAACTGTTTTTT. This rearrangement joins TRBV19 to TRBJ1-4, with TRBD1 as a possible D gene (5 bases). This CDR3 has 14 amino acids. Germline loops: CDR1 LNHDA, CDR2 SQIVND (reference sequence). Trimming left V 6 bases short and J 3 bases short, with 11 bases between.

The gene calls are TRBV9 and TRBJ2-1; D may be TRBD2 (6 bases). Trimming shortened V by 1 base and J by 2 bases, and 16 bases separated the two germline ends. The germline V gene has CDR1 SGDLS and CDR2 YYNGEE. The CDR3 loop spans 17 amino acids. The CDR3, as DNA: TGTGCCAGCAGCGTACGAGCGGGTAAAGGAACCTACAATGAGCAGTTCTTC. The encoded protein is CASSVRAGKGTYNEQFF.

The V call is TRBV20-1, the J call TRBJ1-5, with D possibly TRBD1 on 6 matching bases. The CDR3 has 14 residues. V gave up 3 bases and J gave up 7 bases, with 16 bases separating them. Germline V CDR1 and CDR2: DFQATT, SNEGSKA (reference sequence). In nucleotides, the CDR3 is TGCAGTGCTAGTCAGTCAGGGGATGGCCAGCCCCAGCATTTT. Protein: CSASQSGDGQPQHF.

Notes on this clone: The junction shows a germline mismatch at one end, possibly a read error. J is TRBJ2-1 and V is TRBV28; tentative D call: TRBD2 (6 bases). Germline assignment: CDR1 MDHEN and CDR2 SYDVKM. This CDR3 region has 15 residues. CDR3 nucleotide sequence: TGTGCCAGCAGTCGACTAGTTCAAGGGAACAATGAACAGTTCTTC. It translates to CASSRLVQGNNEQFF.

The chain is built from TRBV5-1 and TRBJ2-1, with TRBD2 identical over 8 bases. CDR3 length: 15 amino acids. V gave up 3 bases and J gave up 8 bases; unmatched junction bases: 10. Per germline, CDR1 SGHRS and CDR2 YFSETQ. This CDR3 is CASSSSGTRVYEQFF. The DNA for the CDR3 is TGCGCCAGCAGCTCGTCCGGGACTAGAGTCTATGAGCAGTTCTTC.

This rearrangement joins TRBV7-6 to TRBJ1-3, with D possibly being TRBD1 (5 bases). CDR3 size: 14 residues. Germline loops: CDR1 SGHVS, CDR2 FNYEAQ. The V end was cut by 5 bases, the J end by 8 bases, with 16 bases between. CDR3 DNA: TGTGCCAGCAGCCCACTGCCAGGGTCGGACACCATATATTTT. Its translation: CASSPLPGSDTIYF.

This clone appeared a few times. The chain combines TRBV6-2 or TRBV6-3 with TRBJ2-2, with D uncertain. Germline-derived CDR1 and CDR2 are MNHEY and SVGEGT. The CDR3 has 18 amino acids. Trimming cost V 2 bases and J 0 bases, with 16 bases left between them. CDR3 sequence reads: CASSYVTASFANTGELFF. DNA of the CDR3: TGTGCCAGCAGTTACGTTACAGCCTCGTTCGCGAACACCGGGGAGCTGTTTTTT.

This clone turned up a few times. J is TRBJ1-1 and V is TRBV7-2; 9 nucleotides line up with TRBD1. Germline V gene lookup returns CDR1 SGHTA and CDR2 FQGNSA. The V and J ends lost 5 bases and 5 bases, in that order; junction bases with no gene match: 12. The CDR3 is 16 amino acids. The CDR3 is CASSPSNRGLWTEAFF. The CDR3 nucleotides read TGTGCCAGCAGCCCATCGAACAGGGGGCTGTGGACTGAAGCTTTCTTT. Full variable domain (rest looked up from reference TRBV7-2 and TRBJ1-1): GAGVSQSPSNKVTEKGKDVELRCDPISGHTALYWYRQSLGQGLEFLIYFQGNSAPDKSGLPSDRFSAERTGGSVSTLTIQRTQQEDSAVYLCASSPSNRGLWTEAFFGQGTRLTVV.

The chain recombines TRBV4-2 with TRBJ2-2; D gene unclear. The CDR3 runs to 15 residues. Germline CDR1 LGHNA, CDR2 YNFKEQ. Trimming cost V 1 base and J 4 bases, with 10 bases left between them. The CDR3 region is CASSQGGTVTGELFF. In nucleotides, the CDR3 is TGTGCCAGCAGCCAAGGTGGTACGGTCACCGGGGAGCTGTTTTTT.

The chain joins TRBV7-8 to TRBJ2-3; D not certain. The CDR3 loop spans 14 amino acids. Germline CDR1 SGHVS, CDR2 FQNEAQ. Trimming pared 5 bases from V and 7 bases from J, leaving 16 bases between. CDR3 loop: CASSATPEPHTQYF. CDR3 nucleotides: TGTGCCAGCAGCGCAACCCCGGAGCCCCATACGCAGTATTTT.

The CDR3 sequence is CASSSAGTGVSNQPQHF. In DNA, the CDR3 is TGTGCCAGCAGTTCAGCCGGGACAGGGGTTAGCAATCAGCCCCAGCATTTT. The chain uses TRBV6-2 or TRBV6-3 and TRBJ1-5, with 10 nucleotides matching TRBD1. V lost 4 bases, J lost 0 bases, and 6 bases stayed unmatched. Germline assignment: CDR1 MNHEY and CDR2 SVGEGT. The CDR3 spans 17 residues.

The chain has TRBV5-5 and TRBJ2-1, with a weak D call TRBD1 (6 bases). Germline V lookup: CDR1 SGHKS, CDR2 YYEKEE (reference sequence). The CDR3 totals 15 residues. V was trimmed by 2 bases and J by 0 bases, leaving 9 bases between them. The DNA for the CDR3 is TGTGCCAGCAGCTTAACAGGGAGCTCCTACAATGAGCAGTTCTTC. Amino acids: CASSLTGSSYNEQFF.

Here the CDR3 DNA reads TGTGCCAGTAGTACACGGACAGGGGGCGTAGGGGGGACTGAAGCTTTCTTT. This codes for CASSTRTGGVGGTEAFF. This sequence joins TRBV19 and TRBJ1-1; 11 nucleotides agree with TRBD1. This CDR3 spans 17 amino acids. The junction had 12 bases not matched to a gene; V was cut back by 4 bases and J by 5 bases. Germline lookup yields CDR1 LNHDA and CDR2 SQIVND (reference sequence).

The chain recombines TRBV4-3 with TRBJ1-2, with D perhaps TRBD1 (5 bases). CDR1 is LGHNA and CDR2 is YSLEER in the germline V gene. The CDR3 contains 18 residues. Trimming removed 1 base from V and 0 bases from J, with 18 bases in between. The CDR3 loop is CASSQAVGTSLTNYGYTF. As DNA, the CDR3 is TGCGCCAGCAGCCAAGCGGTGGGGACTTCCTTAACTAACTATGGCTACACCTTC.

The chain combines TRBV5-1 with TRBJ2-7, with D perhaps matching TRBD1 (6 bases). Germline V gene data show CDR1 as SGHRS and CDR2 as YFSETQ. The V gene lost 4 bases and the J gene lost 6 bases, with 23 bases spanning the gap. The CDR3 runs 16 residues. CDR3: CASSRVQGGSSREQYF. As DNA, the CDR3 is TGCGCCAGCAGCAGGGTACAGGGTGGATCCAGTCGCGAGCAGTACTTC.

The genes are TRBV29-1 and TRBJ1-2; 9 nucleotides align to TRBD1. From germline, CDR1 is SQVTM and CDR2 ANQGSEA. The V and J ends lost 4 bases and 8 bases, in that order; junction bases with no gene match: 14. The CDR3 has 15 amino acids. CDR3 DNA: TGCAGCGTTGCCCCACATTTACGACAGGGGGAGGGCTACACCTTC. This encodes CSVAPHLRQGEGYTF.